This T cell receptor (beta chain) was identified during a study of blood T cell repertoires in COVID-19. The overall study: Sites across the United States, Italy and Spain contributed samples from acute and convalescent COVID-19. Sources were T cells, B-cell-depleted T cells, or PBMCs; the material itself was cDNA or gDNA.

Unmatched junction bases numbered 4, after V lost 3 bases and J lost 6 bases. Germline V gene data show CDR1 as SGDLS and CDR2 as YYNGEE. The CDR3 covers 13 residues. Per the original methods: Amplification of reference gene primers was used by the study to estimate nucleated cell counts. Some clones are missing from TCRdb's copy, which holds only in-frame ones; the method was immunoSEQ multiplex PCR. V and J calls and clone size are copied from that table; D and trimming were computed from the DNA. This sample carries 200,000 to 250,000 clones, 80% to 90% of them seen once, and the ten largest clones take about 9.4%.

The chain links TRBV9 to TRBJ2-3; 7 nucleotides line up with TRBD1. The sequenced sample consisted of peripheral blood. The source of this sequence is a woman at least 80 years old with acute or convalescent COVID-19. CDR3 region: CASSEGGPDTQYF. For the CDR3, the DNA is TGTGCCAGCAGCGAAGGGGGCCCCGATACGCAGTATTTT. The whole variable domain, remainder taken from reference TRBV9 and TRBJ2-3, is DSGVTQTPKHLITATGQRVTLRCSPRSGDLSVYWYQQSLDQGLQFLIQYYNGEERAKGNILERFSAQQFPDLHSELNLSSLELGDSALYFCASSEGGPDTQYFGPGTRLTVL.